Shown below are 22 T cell receptor beta chains from a single sample sequenced in a study of blood T cell repertoires in COVID-19 (dated by TCRdb to between 2020 and 2021). Library preparation was by the immunoSEQ multiplex PCR assay. As stored in TCRdb, this immuneACCESS dataset retains in-frame rearrangements with V and J assigned. A fraction of the clones does not appear; measured against another copy, unresolved V genes explain less than half of the discrepancy, and the remainder lacks a known reason. For this sample there are about 160,000 clones; over 80% appear just once. Of the sample, about 4.8% is held by the ten largest clones. Sequencing used peripheral blood. The origin of the receptors is a man aged 25-45 years with COVID-19, enrolled during active disease.

The rearrangement links TRBV21-1 to TRBJ1-1. TRBV21-1 is classified as a pseudogene. The CDR3 has 16 residues. CDR3: CASSLRDSLGGTEAFF. The CDR3, as DNA: TGTGCCAGCAGCCTCCGGGACTCACTTGGGGGCACTGAAGCTTTCTTT.

The chain is built from TRBV7-2 and TRBJ1-2; 8 bases are a match to TRBD1. The germline CDR1 and CDR2 sequences are SGHTA and FQGNSA. V shed 6 bases and J 4 bases; nucleotides not matched to a gene: 7. This CDR3 is built from 14 residues. DNA for the CDR3: TGTGCCAGCAGGACAGGGGCCCTATCCTATGGCTACACCTTC. Translated, it gives CASRTGALSYGYTF.

This clone was detected once. This sequence joins TRBV18 and TRBJ2-1; 8 bases are shared with TRBD2. This CDR3 is 16 amino acids long. In germline, CDR1 is KGHSH, CDR2 LQKENI. J lost 2 bases, V lost 3 bases, and 6 bases had no gene match. The DNA for the CDR3 is TGTGCCAGCTCACCCTTTCGGGGGGGTGCCTACAATGAGCAGTTCTTC. Its protein product is CASSPFRGGAYNEQFF.

The J gene is TRBJ1-2, the V gene TRBV4-1; the D is unclear. Germline V lookup: CDR1 MGHRA, CDR2 YSYEKL. This CDR3 region has 15 residues. V lost 0 bases, J lost 1 base, and 9 bases lay in between. The CDR3 sequence is CASSQDSRSNYGYTF. CDR3 bases: TGCGCCAGCAGCCAAGATTCCAGAAGTAACTATGGCTACACCTTC.

The rearrangement uses TRBV6-5 and TRBJ1-1; no clear D gene. Germline V lookup: CDR1 MNHEY, CDR2 SVGAGI. The CDR3 is 16 amino acids. Trimming cost V 0 bases and J 0 bases, with 11 bases left between them. The CDR3: CASSYSVLGVNTEAFF. The CDR3 bases are TGTGCCAGCAGTTACTCTGTTTTGGGAGTGAACACTGAAGCTTTCTTT.

This clone was detected only once. The chain joins TRBV18 to TRBJ1-4; maybe TRBD1 (6 bases). Germline CDR1 and CDR2: KGHSH and LQKENI. CDR3 length equals 12 residues. Trimming pared 2 bases from V and 10 bases from J, leaving 8 bases between. The CDR3 region is CASSPGGGKLFF. In DNA form, the CDR3 reads TGTGCCAGCTCACCAGGGGGCGGAAAACTGTTTTTT.

The chain employs TRBV19 and TRBJ2-1; tentative D call: TRBD1 (6 bases). Looked up from germline, CDR1 is LNHDA and CDR2 is SQIVND (reference sequence). Trimming stripped 0 bases from V and 7 bases from J, with 10 bases between. The CDR3 covers 14 residues. Here the CDR3 reads CASSIDIQGNEQFF. Written as DNA, the CDR3 is TGTGCCAGTAGTATAGACATACAGGGTAATGAGCAGTTCTTC.

The DNA of the CDR3 is TGTGCCAGCAGCTCCGGGACACCCTATGGCTACACCTTC. It encodes CASSSGTPYGYTF. The chain carries TRBV7-8 and TRBJ1-2, with a possible D match to TRBD1 (6 bases). The CDR3 length is 13 residues. V lost 4 bases and J lost 4, with 10 bases in between. In germline, CDR1 is SGHVS, CDR2 FQNEAQ.

The V call is TRBV4-3, the J call TRBJ2-3; a possible D gene is TRBD2 (7 bases). From germline, CDR1 is LGHNA and CDR2 YSLEER. The CDR3 is 17 residues long. V shed 4 bases and J shed 2 bases, with 19 bases lying between them. The CDR3 bases are TGCGCCAGCAGCCCTCTAGTAGGGGGGGGCGTCACAGATACGCAGTATTTT. Protein: CASSPLVGGGVTDTQYF.

This clone was seen a few times. The chain joins TRBV6-5 to TRBJ2-2; D uncertain. Trimming stripped 0 bases from V and 5 bases from J, with 7 bases between. CDR1 is MNHEY and CDR2 is SVGAGI in the germline V gene. The CDR3 is 14 amino acids. CDR3 nucleotides: TGTGCCAGCAGTTACTCTTTCAGGACCGGGGAGCTGTTTTTT. Its translation: CASSYSFRTGELFF.

The V and J genes are TRBV19 and TRBJ1-2; unclear D gene. There are 16 residues in the CDR3. The V end was cut by 5 bases, the J end by 0 bases, with 16 bases between. CDR1 and CDR2 from the germline V gene are LNHDA and SQIVND (reference sequence). The CDR3 region is CASSRSATEANYGYTF. For the CDR3, the DNA is TGTGCCAGTAGTCGGTCCGCAACCGAAGCTAACTATGGCTACACCTTC.

The chain couples TRBV6-2 or TRBV6-3 to TRBJ2-7; D not certain. Per germline, CDR1 MNHEY and CDR2 SVGEGT. Trimming took off 1 base at V and 0 bases at J, with 7 bases between the two ends. This CDR3 comprises 14 residues. CDR3 coding DNA: TGTGCCAGCAGTTACTGGCGGAGCTCCTACGAGCAGTACTTC. Translated: CASSYWRSSYEQYF.

V and J are TRBV4-2 and TRBJ2-7; 9 positions agree with TRBD1. V lost 1 base to trimming and J lost 2 bases; unmatched junction nucleotides: 3. Germline V gives CDR1 LGHNA, CDR2 YNFKEQ. The CDR3 runs to 15 residues. CDR3 coding DNA: TGTGCCAGCAGCCAAGCCCGGGACAGGGCCTACGAGCAGTACTTC. This sequence encodes CASSQARDRAYEQYF.

DNA for the CDR3: TGTGCCAGCAGCCAAGAGGGGACAGGGGGAACTGAAGCTTTCTTT. Amino acid sequence: CASSQEGTGGTEAFF. V and J are TRBV4-2 and TRBJ1-1; 11 bases map to TRBD1. V lost 0 bases and J lost 5; bases outside the gene matches: 2. Germline CDR1 is LGHNA and CDR2 is YNFKEQ. The CDR3 runs 15 residues.

V and J are TRBV7-3 and TRBJ2-5; D unresolved. V shed 4 bases and J shed 5 bases, with 17 bases lying between them. Looked up from germline, CDR1 is SGHTA and CDR2 is FQGTGA. There are 15 residues in the CDR3. Written as DNA, the CDR3 is TGTGCCAGCAGCTCATTCTCCGCGATCCGCGAGACCCAGTACTTC. It is translated as CASSSFSAIRETQYF.

This chain links TRBV19 with TRBJ1-4; D call uncertain. V lost 7 bases and J 0 bases, leaving 9 bases between the germline ends. Per germline, CDR1 LNHDA and CDR2 SQIVND (reference sequence). The CDR3 is made up of 14 amino acids. CDR3 DNA: TGTGCCAGTAAGCGGTTCGCAACTAATGAAAAACTGTTTTTT. It codes for CASKRFATNEKLFF.

This chain connects TRBV27 to TRBJ1-4, with D possibly matching TRBD1 (6 bases). This CDR3 has 15 residues. CDR1 is MNHEY and CDR2 is SMNVEV in the germline V gene (reference sequence). V shed 4 bases and J shed 7 bases, with 16 bases lying between them. CDR3 sequence (DNA): TGTGCCAGCAGTTCCCCTGGGACACAGGGTGAAAAACTGTTTTTT. Translation: CASSSPGTQGEKLFF.

The table lists this clone with a few counts. This rearrangement joins TRBV5-1 to TRBJ1-3; the D gene is possibly TRBD1 (5 bases). Germline CDR1 SGHRS, CDR2 YFSETQ. Trimming took 4 bases from V and 4 from J, leaving 9 bases between them. This CDR3 comprises 13 residues. The CDR3 DNA reads as TGCGCCAGCAGCCCGACAGACGGAAACACCATATATTTT. Translated: CASSPTDGNTIYF.

This clone was seen just once. The rearrangement links TRBV7-3 to TRBJ1-6; tentative D call: TRBD1 (5 bases). The CDR3 sequence is 17 residues long. In germline, CDR1 is SGHTA, CDR2 FQGTGA. V was pared by 3 bases and J by 7 bases, with 19 bases between. CDR3 sequence reads: CASSFPGSRVRNSPLHF. The CDR3 DNA sequence: TGTGCCAGCAGCTTTCCCGGCTCCAGGGTTAGGAATTCACCCCTCCACTTT.

The V gene is TRBV9, the J gene TRBJ1-1; the match to TRBD1 covers 10 bases. V was clipped by 3 bases and J by 3 bases; unmatched bases: 2. The CDR3 is made up of 14 amino acids. Germline-derived CDR1 and CDR2 are SGDLS and YYNGEE. CDR3 nucleotide sequence: TGTGCCAGCAGCGGAGGACAGGGGGACACTGAAGCTTTCTTT. Amino acids: CASSGGQGDTEAFF.

The chain employs TRBV24-1 and TRBJ2-2; 11 nucleotides agree with TRBD1. This CDR3 region has 13 residues. The ends lost 9 bases at V and 5 bases at J; junction bases unmatched: 1. CDR1 KGHDR and CDR2 SFDVKD come from the germline V gene. The DNA of the CDR3 is TGTGCCACCGGACAGGGGGCGACCGGGGAGCTGTTTTTT. Encoded protein: CATGQGATGELFF.

The chain has TRBV7-2 and TRBJ1-5; 8 bases match TRBD1. With 5 bases clipped from V and 4 bases from J, the junction kept 4 bases outside the gene matches. The CDR3 has 14 amino acids. The germline V gene has CDR1 SGHTA and CDR2 FQGNSA. CDR3 amino acids: CASSRTGKNQPQHF. The CDR3 DNA is TGTGCCAGCAGCCGGACAGGGAAAAATCAGCCCCAGCATTTT.